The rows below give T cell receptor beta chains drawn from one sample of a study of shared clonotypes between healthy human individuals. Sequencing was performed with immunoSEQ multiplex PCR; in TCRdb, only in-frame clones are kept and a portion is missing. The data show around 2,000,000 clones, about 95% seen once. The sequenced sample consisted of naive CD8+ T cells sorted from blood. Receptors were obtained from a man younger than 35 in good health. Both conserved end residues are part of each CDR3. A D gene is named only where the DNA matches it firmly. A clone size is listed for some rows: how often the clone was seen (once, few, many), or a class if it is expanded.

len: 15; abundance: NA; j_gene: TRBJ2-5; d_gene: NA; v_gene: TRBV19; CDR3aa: CASSMFRGSQETQYF; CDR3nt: TGTGCCAGTAGTATGTTCCGCGGGTCCCAAGAGACCCAGTACTTC
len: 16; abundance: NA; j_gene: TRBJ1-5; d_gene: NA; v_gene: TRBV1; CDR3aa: CTSSRPDREQEQPQHF; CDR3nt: TGCACCAGCAGCCGACCCGACAGGGAACAGGAACAGCCCCAGCATTTT
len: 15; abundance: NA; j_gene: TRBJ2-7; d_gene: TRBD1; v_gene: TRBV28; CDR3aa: CASSFRGEGAGEQYF; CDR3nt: TGTGCCAGCAGTTTTAGGGGCGAGGGGGCGGGCGAGCAGTACTTC
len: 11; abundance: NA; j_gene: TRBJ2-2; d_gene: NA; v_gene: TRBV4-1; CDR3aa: CASSRPGELFF; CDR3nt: TGCGCCAGCAGCCGACCCGGGGAGCTGTTTTTT
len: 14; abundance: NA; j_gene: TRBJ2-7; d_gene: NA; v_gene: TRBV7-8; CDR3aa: CASSLAQAENEQYF; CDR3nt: TGTGCCAGCAGCTTAGCCCAGGCGGAGAACGAGCAGTACTTC
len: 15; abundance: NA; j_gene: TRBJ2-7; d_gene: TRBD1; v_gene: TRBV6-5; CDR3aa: CASSYSGQGTYEQYF; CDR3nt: TGTGCCAGCAGTTACTCTGGACAGGGGACGTACGAGCAGTACTTC
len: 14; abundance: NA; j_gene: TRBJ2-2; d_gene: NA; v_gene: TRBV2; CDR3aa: CASSEMRAGGELFF; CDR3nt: TGTGCCAGCAGTGAGATGAGGGCGGGCGGGGAGCTGTTTTTT
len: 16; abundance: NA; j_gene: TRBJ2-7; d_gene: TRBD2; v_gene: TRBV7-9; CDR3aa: CASSGGNSGDPYEQYF; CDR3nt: TGTGCCAGCAGCGGAGGAAATAGCGGGGACCCCTACGAGCAGTACTTC
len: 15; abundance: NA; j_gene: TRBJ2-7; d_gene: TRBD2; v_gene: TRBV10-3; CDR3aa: CAISEGGLAGTEQYF; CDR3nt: TGTGCCATCAGTGAGGGTGGACTAGCGGGAACAGAGCAGTACTTC
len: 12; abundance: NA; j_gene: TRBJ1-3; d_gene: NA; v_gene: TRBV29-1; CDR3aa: CSIPGNGNTIYF; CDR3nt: TGCAGCATCCCAGGGAATGGAAACACCATATATTTT
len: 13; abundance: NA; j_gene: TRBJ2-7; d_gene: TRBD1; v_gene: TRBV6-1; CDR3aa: CASSMDRTYEQYF; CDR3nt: TGTGCCAGCAGTATGGACAGGACCTACGAGCAGTACTTC
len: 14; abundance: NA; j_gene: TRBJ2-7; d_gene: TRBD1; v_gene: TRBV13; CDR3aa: CASSSGTGSYEQYF; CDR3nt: TGTGCCAGCAGCTCCGGGACAGGTTCCTACGAGCAGTACTTC
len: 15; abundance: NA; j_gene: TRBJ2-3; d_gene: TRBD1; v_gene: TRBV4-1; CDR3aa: CASSQIAGGPDTQYF; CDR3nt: TGCGCCAGCAGCCAAATTGCAGGGGGCCCTGATACGCAGTATTTT
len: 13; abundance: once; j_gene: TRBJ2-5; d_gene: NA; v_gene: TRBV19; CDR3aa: CASSIAASVTQYF; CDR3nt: TGTGCCAGTAGTATAGCGGCTAGCGTGACCCAGTACTTC
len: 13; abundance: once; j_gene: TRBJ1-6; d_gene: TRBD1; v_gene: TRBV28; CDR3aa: CASSPVTGAPLHF; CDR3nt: TGTGCCAGCAGTCCAGTTACAGGGGCACCCCTCCACTTT
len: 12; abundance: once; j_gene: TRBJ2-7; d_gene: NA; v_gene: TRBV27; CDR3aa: CASSPGGYEQYF; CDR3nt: TGTGCCAGCAGTCCCGGGGGCTACGAGCAGTACTTC
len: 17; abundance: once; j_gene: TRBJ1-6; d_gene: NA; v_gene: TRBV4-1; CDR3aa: CASSQEGGRAYNSPLHF; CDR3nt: TGCGCCAGCAGCCAAGAGGGCGGGAGGGCCTATAATTCACCCCTCCACTTT
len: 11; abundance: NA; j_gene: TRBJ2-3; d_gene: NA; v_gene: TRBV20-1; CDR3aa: CSARDWSTQYF; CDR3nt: TGCAGTGCTAGAGACTGGAGTACGCAGTATTTT
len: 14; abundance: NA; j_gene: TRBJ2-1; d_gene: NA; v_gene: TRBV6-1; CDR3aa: CATPRDGIYNEQFF; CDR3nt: TGTGCCACCCCCCGGGACGGAATCTACAATGAGCAGTTCTTC
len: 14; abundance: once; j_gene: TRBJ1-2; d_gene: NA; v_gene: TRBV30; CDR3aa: CAWSPGTSGYGYTF; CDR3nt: TGTGCCTGGAGCCCCGGGACCTCGGGCTATGGCTACACCTTC
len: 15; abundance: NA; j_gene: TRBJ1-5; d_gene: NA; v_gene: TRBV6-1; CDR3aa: CASSEGGGFNQPQHF; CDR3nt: TGTGCCAGCAGTGAAGGGGGGGGCTTTAATCAGCCCCAGCATTTT
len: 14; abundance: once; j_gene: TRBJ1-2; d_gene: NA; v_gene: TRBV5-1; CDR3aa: CASSDGWGGYGYTF; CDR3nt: TGCGCCAGTAGTGACGGCTGGGGAGGGTATGGCTACACCTTC
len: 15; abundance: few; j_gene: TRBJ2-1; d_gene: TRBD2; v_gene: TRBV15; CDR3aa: CATSVAGGLYNEQFF; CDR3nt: TGTGCCACCAGTGTAGCGGGAGGGCTTTACAATGAGCAGTTCTTC
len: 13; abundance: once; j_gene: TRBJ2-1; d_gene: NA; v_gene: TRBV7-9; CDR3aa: CASSLPIEGEQFF; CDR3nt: TGTGCCAGCAGCTTACCTATTGAGGGCGAGCAGTTCTTC
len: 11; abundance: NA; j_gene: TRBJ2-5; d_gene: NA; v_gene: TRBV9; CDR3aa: CAKGGEETQYF; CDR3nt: TGTGCCAAAGGAGGGGAAGAGACCCAGTACTTC
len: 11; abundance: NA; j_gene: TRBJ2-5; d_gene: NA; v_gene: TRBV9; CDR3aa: CASSTQETQYF; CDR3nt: TGTGCCAGCAGCACCCAAGAGACCCAGTACTTC
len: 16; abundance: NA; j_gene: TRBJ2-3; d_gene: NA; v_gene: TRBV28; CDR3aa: CASSSDVGTNTDTQYF; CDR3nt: TGTGCCAGCAGCTCAGACGTGGGTACTAACACAGATACGCAGTATTTT
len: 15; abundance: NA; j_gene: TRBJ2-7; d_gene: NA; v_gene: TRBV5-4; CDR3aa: CASSSATGLNYEQYF; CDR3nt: TGTGCCAGCAGCTCCGCGACAGGCCTGAACTACGAGCAGTACTTC
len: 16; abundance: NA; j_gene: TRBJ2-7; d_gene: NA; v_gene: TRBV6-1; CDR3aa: CASSEWGGEGAYEQYF; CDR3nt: TGTGCCAGCAGTGAATGGGGCGGGGAAGGAGCCTACGAGCAGTACTTC
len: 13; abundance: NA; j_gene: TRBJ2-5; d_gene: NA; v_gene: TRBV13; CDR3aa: CASSLVAEPTQYF; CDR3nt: TGTGCCAGCAGCTTAGTCGCCGAACCGACCCAGTACTTC
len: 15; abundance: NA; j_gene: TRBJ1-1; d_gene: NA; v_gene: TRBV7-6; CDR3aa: CASSLEAEGNTEAFF; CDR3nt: TGTGCCAGCAGCTTAGAGGCCGAAGGGAACACTGAAGCTTTCTTT
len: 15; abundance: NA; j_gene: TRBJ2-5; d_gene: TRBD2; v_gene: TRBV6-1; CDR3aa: CASSRTSGGQETQYF; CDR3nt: TGTGCCAGCAGCCGGACTAGCGGGGGACAAGAGACCCAGTACTTC
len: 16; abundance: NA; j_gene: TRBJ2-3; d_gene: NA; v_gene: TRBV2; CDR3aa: CASSEAISYGTDTQYF; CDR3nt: TGTGCCAGCAGTGAAGCGATTAGTTACGGCACAGATACGCAGTATTTT
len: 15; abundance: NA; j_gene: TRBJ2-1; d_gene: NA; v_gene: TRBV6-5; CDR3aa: CASSSKEGPYNEQFF; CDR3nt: TGTGCCAGCAGTTCCAAAGAGGGGCCCTACAATGAGCAGTTCTTC
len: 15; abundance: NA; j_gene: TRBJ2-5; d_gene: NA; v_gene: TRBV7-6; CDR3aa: CASSLARDRQETQYF; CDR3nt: TGTGCCAGCAGCTTAGCACGCGACAGGCAAGAGACCCAGTACTTC
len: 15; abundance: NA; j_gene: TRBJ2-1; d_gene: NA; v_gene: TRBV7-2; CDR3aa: CASSSSGVGYNEQFF; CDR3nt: TGTGCCAGCAGCTCCTCAGGGGTGGGCTACAATGAGCAGTTCTTC
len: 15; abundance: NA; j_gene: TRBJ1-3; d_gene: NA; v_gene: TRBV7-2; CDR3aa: CASSPDRSSGNTIYF; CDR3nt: TGTGCCAGCAGCCCGGACCGCTCTTCTGGAAACACCATATATTTT
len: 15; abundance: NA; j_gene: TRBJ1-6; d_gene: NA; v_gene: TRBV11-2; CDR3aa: CASSVSGLFNSPLHF; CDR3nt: TGTGCCAGCAGCGTATCGGGACTTTTTAATTCACCCCTCCACTTT
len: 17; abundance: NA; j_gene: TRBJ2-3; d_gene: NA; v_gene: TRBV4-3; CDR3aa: CASSQGQEGVGTDTQYF; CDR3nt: TGCGCCAGCAGCCAAGGTCAAGAGGGCGTGGGGACAGATACGCAGTATTTT
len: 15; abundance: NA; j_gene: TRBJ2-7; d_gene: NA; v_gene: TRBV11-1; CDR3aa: CASSLRGGSSYEQYF; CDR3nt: TGTGCCAGCAGCTTGCGTGGTGGCAGCTCCTACGAGCAGTACTTC
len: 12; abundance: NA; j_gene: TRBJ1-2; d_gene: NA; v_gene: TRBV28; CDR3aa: CASRVGLDGYTF; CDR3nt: TGTGCCAGCAGGGTAGGCCTTGATGGCTACACCTTC
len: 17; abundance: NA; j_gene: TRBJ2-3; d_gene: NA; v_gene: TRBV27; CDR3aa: CASSLSAGQPLTDTQYF; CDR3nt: TGTGCCAGCAGTTTATCGGCTGGACAGCCACTCACAGATACGCAGTATTTT